The T cell receptor beta chain under discussion was sequenced for a study of T cell responses to AZD1222 COVID-19 vaccine. TCRdb's table, derived via immunoSEQ multiplex PCR, lists solely in-frame clones and lacks some. Of 100,000 to 140,000 clones listed, around nine tenths are singletons. Germline lookup yields CDR1 SQVTM and CDR2 ANQGSEA. The CDR3 sequence is 13 residues long. After removal of 3 bases from V and 7 bases from J, the junction contained 6 bases not matched to a gene. Material: peripheral blood, obtained on day 0 of AZD1222 vaccination. J is TRBJ1-5 and V is TRBV29-1, with 7 bases identical to TRBD1. This TCR came from an adult in good health. In DNA, the CDR3 is TGCAGCGTTGATGAGGGGGCGGGACAGCCCCAGCATTTT. It codes for CSVDEGAGQPQHF. Using reference TRBV29-1 and TRBJ1-5 for the parts outside the CDR3, the full variable domain is SAVISQKPSRDICQRGTSLTIQCQVDSQVTMMFWYRQQPGQSLTLIATANQGSEATYESGFVIDKFPISRPNLTFSTLTVSNMSPEDSSIYLCSVDEGAGQPQHFGDGTRLSIL.